This TCR beta chain was sequenced in a study of blood T cells in healthy people across ages. Study summary: Template switching captured about one barcoded beta molecule per two T cells.

With a J-beta primer mix and a sample-barcoded 5' primer, a second PCR ran about 7 to 12 cycles. TCRdb reprocessed the 5' RACE reads with MiXCR, giving one entry per CDR3 protein. The sample lists almost 550,000 distinct CDR3 sequences; around 24% were seen once. V was clipped by 3 bases and J by 2 bases, with 4 bases between them. CDR1 is SEHNR, CDR2 FQNEAQ, per germline (reference sequence). The CDR3 has 12 residues. This sample was shared with a second study, whose subject was T cells of mothers and their children.

This chain connects TRBV7-9 to TRBJ2-5; D not resolved. The source is a boy between 5 and 17 years old in good health. Sequenced input: blood. DNA of the CDR3: TGTGCCAGCAGCTTTTTTCAAGAGACCCAGTACTTC. Protein product: CASSFFQETQYF.